This T cell receptor beta chain originates from a study of radiation and T cells in renal cell carcinoma. General study findings and limits: Intratumoral heterogeneity was not captured in these approximately 1 g regions.

Treatment specified: 15 Gy SBRT to primary tumor, nephrectomy 4 weeks later. Generated by immunoSEQ multiplex PCR, the TCRdb table keeps only in-frame clones and is missing some. The top ten hold around 38% of the sample, which has around 15,000 clones, about half seen once. With regard to this clone: What it binds is not known.

This sequence was found in a woman aged 55-70 years with renal cell carcinoma. Specimen: tumor tissue, collected from a patient whose treatment included radiotherapy and nephrectomy.

The CDR3 nucleotides read TGCGCCAGCAGCCCTCGTCAGGGGGCGTACCACGAGCAGTACTTC. Translated, it gives CASSPRQGAYHEQYF. V is TRBV5-1 and J is TRBJ2-7; 8 nucleotides agree with TRBD1. The V segment lost 4 bases and the J segment 5 bases; nucleotides outside the gene matches: 11. This CDR3 region has 15 residues. Germline V gives CDR1 SGHRS, CDR2 YFSETQ.